The 6 T cell receptor beta chains presented below share a single source sample, sequenced in a study of blood T cell repertoires in COVID-19. The data were produced by immunoSEQ multiplex PCR, yet TCRdb's version contains in-frame clones alone and is incomplete. The sample shows roughly 240,000 clones, 86% of them seen only once. Material: PBMCs or T cells enriched from blood (not recorded which). These receptors all stem from a woman aged 45-59 years who had recovered from COVID-19.

The chain is built from TRBV14 and TRBJ2-3; 8 nucleotides agree with TRBD2. The germline V gene has CDR1 SGHDN and CDR2 FVKESK. V shed 0 bases and J 4 bases; nucleotides not matched to a gene: 3. The CDR3 sequence is 15 residues long. This CDR3 reads CASSQEAGAPDTQYF. The CDR3 DNA is TGTGCCAGCAGCCAAGAAGCGGGAGCCCCAGATACGCAGTATTTT.

The V and J genes are TRBV5-4 and TRBJ2-7, with D tentatively TRBD1 (6 bases). Between the trimmed V and J ends, which lost 2 bases and 1 base, there was a span of 13 bases. The germline CDR1 and CDR2 sequences are SGHNT and YYREEE (reference sequence). This CDR3 has 15 residues. CDR3 nucleotide sequence: TGTGCCAGCAGCTTAAATAGGGGGAAGTCCTACGAGCAGTACTTC. Translation gives CASSLNRGKSYEQYF.

The chain carries TRBV5-4 and TRBJ1-1; tentative D call: TRBD1 (5 bases). V dropped 6 bases and J dropped 4 bases, with 13 bases sitting between them. The germline gives CDR1 SGHNT, CDR2 YYREEE (reference sequence). The length of the CDR3 is 13 residues. The CDR3 DNA reads TGTGCCAGCACGGCGGGGGGGACCACTGAAGCTTTCTTT. Translating gives CASTAGGTTEAFF.

This clone has a single count. The chain has TRBV4-3 and TRBJ2-5; TRBD2 matches 10 bases. J lost 4 bases, V lost 1 base, and 6 bases had no gene match. This CDR3 region has 16 residues. CDR1 is LGHNA and CDR2 is YSLEER in the germline V gene. In nucleotides, the CDR3 is TGCGCCAGCAGCCAAGGAGGCACTAGCGGGACAGAGACCCAGTACTTC. This gives the protein CASSQGGTSGTETQYF.

This clone was seen more than once but under ten times. The rearrangement links TRBV2 to TRBJ1-4; TRBD1 agrees at 10 bases. Germline V gene data show CDR1 as SNHLY and CDR2 as FYNNEI. The CDR3 is 15 residues long. V lost 8 bases, J lost 4 bases, and 7 bases stayed unmatched. This chain's CDR3 is CASSGQGKHNEKLFF. The CDR3 DNA reads as TGTGCCAGCTCGGGACAGGGGAAACATAATGAAAAACTGTTTTTT.

This sequence joins TRBV12-3 or TRBV12-4 and TRBJ1-1; D might be TRBD1 (6 bases). The germline V and J ends were trimmed by 6 bases and 8 bases, with 13 bases remaining between them. The CDR3 covers 12 residues. In DNA form, the CDR3 reads TGTGCCAGCAGCCGAACCGACAGGGAAGCTTTCTTT. It yields the protein CASSRTDREAFF.